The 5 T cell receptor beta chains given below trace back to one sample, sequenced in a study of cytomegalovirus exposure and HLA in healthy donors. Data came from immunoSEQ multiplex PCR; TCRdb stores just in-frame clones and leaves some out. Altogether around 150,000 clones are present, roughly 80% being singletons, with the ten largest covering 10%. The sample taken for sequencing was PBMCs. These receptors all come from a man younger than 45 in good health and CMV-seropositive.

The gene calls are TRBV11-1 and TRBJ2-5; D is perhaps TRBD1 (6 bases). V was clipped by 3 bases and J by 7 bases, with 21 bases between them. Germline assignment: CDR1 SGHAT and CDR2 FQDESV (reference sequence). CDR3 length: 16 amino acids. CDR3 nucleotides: TGTGCCAGCAGCTTCTCGTCCCGGACAGCTGCCGGGACCCAGTACTTC. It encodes CASSFSSRTAAGTQYF.

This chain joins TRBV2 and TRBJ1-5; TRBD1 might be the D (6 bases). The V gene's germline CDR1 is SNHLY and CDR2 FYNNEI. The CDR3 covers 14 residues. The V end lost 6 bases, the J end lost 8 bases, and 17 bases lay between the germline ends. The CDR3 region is CASRDRTASEPQHF. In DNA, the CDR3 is TGTGCCAGCAGAGATAGGACAGCCTCAGAGCCCCAGCATTTT.

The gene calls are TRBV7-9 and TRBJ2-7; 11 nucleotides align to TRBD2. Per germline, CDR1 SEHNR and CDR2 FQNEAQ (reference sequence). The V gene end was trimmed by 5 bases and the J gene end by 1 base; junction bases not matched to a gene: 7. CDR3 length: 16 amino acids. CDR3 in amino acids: CASSPLAGGPSYEQYF. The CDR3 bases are TGTGCCAGCAGCCCATTAGCGGGGGGGCCGTCCTACGAGCAGTACTTC.

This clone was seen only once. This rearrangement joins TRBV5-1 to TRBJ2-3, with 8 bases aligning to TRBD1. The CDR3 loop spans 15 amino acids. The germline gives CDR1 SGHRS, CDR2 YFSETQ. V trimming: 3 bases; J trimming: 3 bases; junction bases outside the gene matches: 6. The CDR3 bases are TGCGCCAGCAGCTCCGGACAGGGAACGACAGATACGCAGTATTTT. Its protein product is CASSSGQGTTDTQYF.

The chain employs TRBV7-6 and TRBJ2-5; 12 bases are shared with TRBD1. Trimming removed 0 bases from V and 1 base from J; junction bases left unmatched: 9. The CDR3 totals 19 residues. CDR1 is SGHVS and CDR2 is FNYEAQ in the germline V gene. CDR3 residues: CASSLALGQGASLQETQYF. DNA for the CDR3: TGTGCCAGCAGCTTAGCATTGGGACAGGGGGCTTCCCTCCAAGAGACCCAGTACTTC.